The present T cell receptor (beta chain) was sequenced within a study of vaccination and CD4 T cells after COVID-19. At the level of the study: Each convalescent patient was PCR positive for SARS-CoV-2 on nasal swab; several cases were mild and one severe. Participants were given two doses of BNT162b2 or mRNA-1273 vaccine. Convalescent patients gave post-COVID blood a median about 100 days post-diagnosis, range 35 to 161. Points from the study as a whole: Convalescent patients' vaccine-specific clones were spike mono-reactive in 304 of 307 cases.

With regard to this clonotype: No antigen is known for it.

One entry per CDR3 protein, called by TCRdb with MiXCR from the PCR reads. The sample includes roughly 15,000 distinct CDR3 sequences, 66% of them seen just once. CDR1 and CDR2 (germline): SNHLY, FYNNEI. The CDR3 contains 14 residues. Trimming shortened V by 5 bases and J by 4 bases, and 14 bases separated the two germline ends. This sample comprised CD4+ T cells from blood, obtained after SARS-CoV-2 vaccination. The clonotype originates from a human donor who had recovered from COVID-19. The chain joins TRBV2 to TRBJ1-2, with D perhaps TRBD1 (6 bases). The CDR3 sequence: CASSWKTGAYGYTF. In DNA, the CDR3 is TGTGCCAGCAGTTGGAAGACAGGAGCCTATGGCTACACCTTC. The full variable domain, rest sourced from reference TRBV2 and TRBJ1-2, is EPEVTQTPSHQVTQMGQEVILRCVPISNHLYFYWYRQILGQKVEFLVSFYNNEISEKSEIFDDQFSVERPDGSNFTLKIRSTKLEDSAMYFCASSWKTGAYGYTFGSGTRLTVV.